The clone carrying this T cell receptor beta chain was counted once. The antigen is undetermined. The sample comes from a study of T cell responses to AZD1222 COVID-19 vaccine. Findings and limits, study-wide: Seropositive AZD1222 recipients at baseline numbered only five or six. Reportedly, close to half of spike-specific TCRs are directed against unmutated variant regions. The study found Spike-specific TCR breadth and depth rose after two AZD1222 doses. No day 14 peak samples; only post-peak repertoires were characterized.

Germline V gene lookup returns CDR1 SNHLY and CDR2 FYNNEI. The CDR3 spans 14 residues. The germline V and J ends were trimmed by 6 bases and 0 bases, with 8 bases remaining between them. Generated by immunoSEQ multiplex PCR, the TCRdb table keeps only in-frame clones and is missing some. This table has under 150,000 clones, about 87% appearing once. The sequence derives from an adult who received the AZD1222 COVID-19 vaccine. This chain links TRBV2 with TRBJ2-2; D call uncertain. Sequencing used peripheral blood, obtained 28 days after the second AZD1222 dose. CDR3 nucleotides: TGTGCCAGCAGGCCCGACACGAACACCGGGGAGCTGTTTTTT. It yields the protein CASRPDTNTGELFF.